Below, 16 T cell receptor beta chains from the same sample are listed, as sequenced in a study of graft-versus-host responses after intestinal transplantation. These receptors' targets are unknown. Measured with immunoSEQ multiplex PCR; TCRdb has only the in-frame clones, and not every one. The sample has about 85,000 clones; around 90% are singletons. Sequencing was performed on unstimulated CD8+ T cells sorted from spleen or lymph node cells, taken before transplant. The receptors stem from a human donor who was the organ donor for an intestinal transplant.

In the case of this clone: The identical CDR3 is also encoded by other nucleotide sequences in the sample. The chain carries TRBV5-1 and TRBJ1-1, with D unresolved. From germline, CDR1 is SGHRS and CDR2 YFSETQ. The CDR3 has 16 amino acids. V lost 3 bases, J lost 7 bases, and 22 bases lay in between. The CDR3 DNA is TGCGCCAGCAGCTACGAACCGACTACTGGGGAACGTGAAGCTTTCTTT. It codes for CASSYEPTTGEREAFF.

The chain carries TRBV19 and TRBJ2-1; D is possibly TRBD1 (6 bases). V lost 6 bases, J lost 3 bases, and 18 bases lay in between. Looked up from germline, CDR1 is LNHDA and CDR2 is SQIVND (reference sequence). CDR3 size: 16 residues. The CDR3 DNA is TGTGCCAGTAGCCACACAGGGTTCTCCTACTACAATGAGCAGTTCTTC. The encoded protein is CASSHTGFSYYNEQFF.

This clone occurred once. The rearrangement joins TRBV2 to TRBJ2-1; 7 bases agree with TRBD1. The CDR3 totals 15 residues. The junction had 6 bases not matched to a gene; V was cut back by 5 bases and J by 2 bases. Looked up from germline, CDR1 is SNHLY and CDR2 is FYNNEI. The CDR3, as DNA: TGTGCCAGCAGTCCGGGACAGCTGACCTACAATGAGCAGTTCTTC. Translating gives CASSPGQLTYNEQFF.

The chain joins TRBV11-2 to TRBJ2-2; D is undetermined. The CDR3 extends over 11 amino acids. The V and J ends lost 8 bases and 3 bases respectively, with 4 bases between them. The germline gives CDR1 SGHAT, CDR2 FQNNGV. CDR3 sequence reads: CASVYTGELFF. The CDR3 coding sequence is TGTGCCAGCGTATACACCGGGGAGCTGTTTTTT.

The CDR3 sequence is CASSRTAYYGYTF. CDR3 sequence (DNA): TGTGCCAGCAGCCGGACAGCCTACTATGGCTACACCTTC. V is TRBV6-1 and J is TRBJ1-2; D may be TRBD1 (6 bases). The CDR3 spans 13 residues. With 6 bases removed from V and 3 bases from J, the gap between germline ends came to 11 bases. The germline CDR1 and CDR2 sequences are MNHNS and SASEGT.

This chain's CDR3 is CASSLARRGGAGTEAFF. The CDR3 DNA is TGCGCCAGCAGCTTGGCCCGACGAGGCGGTGCGGGCACTGAAGCTTTCTTT. The V gene is TRBV5-1, the J gene TRBJ1-1, with D uncertain. The length of the CDR3 is 17 residues. Germline CDR1 reads SGHRS; CDR2 reads YFSETQ. V lost 0 bases to trimming and J lost 4 bases, with 19 bases between them.

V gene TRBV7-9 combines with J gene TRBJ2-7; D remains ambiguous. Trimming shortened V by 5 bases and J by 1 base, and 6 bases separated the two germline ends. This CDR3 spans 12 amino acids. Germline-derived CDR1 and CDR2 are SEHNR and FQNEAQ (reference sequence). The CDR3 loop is CASSQGSYEQYF. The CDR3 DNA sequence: TGTGCCAGCAGCCAAGGGTCCTACGAGCAGTACTTC. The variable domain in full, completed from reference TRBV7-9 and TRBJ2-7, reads DTGVSQNPRHKITKRGQNVTFRCDPISEHNRLYWYRQTLGQGPEFLTYFQNEAQLEKSRLLSDRFSAERPKGSFSTLEIQRTEQGDSAMYLCASSQGSYEQYFGPGTRLTVT.

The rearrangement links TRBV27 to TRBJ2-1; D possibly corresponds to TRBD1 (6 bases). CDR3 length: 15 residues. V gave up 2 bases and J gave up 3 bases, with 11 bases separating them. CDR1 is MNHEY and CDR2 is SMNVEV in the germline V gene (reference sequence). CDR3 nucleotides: TGTGCCAGCAGTTTACCCGGGACACTCTACAATGAGCAGTTCTTC. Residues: CASSLPGTLYNEQFF.

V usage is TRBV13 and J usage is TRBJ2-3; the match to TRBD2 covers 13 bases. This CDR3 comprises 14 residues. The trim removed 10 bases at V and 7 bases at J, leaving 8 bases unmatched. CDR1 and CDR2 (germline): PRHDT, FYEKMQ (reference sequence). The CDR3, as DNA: TGTGCCATTAGGACTAGCGGGAGTACAAATACGCAGTATTTT. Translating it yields CAIRTSGSTNTQYF.

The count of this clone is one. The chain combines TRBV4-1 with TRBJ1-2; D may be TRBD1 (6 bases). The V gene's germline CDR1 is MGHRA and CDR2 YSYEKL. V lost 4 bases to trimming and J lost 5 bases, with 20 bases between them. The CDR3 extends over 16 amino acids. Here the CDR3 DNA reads TGCGCCAGCAGCCCAGCGTCCGGAGGAGGGGGATATGGCTACACCTTC. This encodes CASSPASGGGGYGYTF.

The CDR3 loop is CASSYGGKGYGYTF. In nucleotides, the CDR3 is TGTGCCAGCAGTTACGGGGGCAAGGGGTATGGCTACACCTTC. The chain joins TRBV6-5 to TRBJ1-2, with D possibly being TRBD1 (6 bases). V lost 2 bases, J lost 5 bases, and 12 bases lay in between. The germline V gene encodes CDR1 MNHEY and CDR2 SVGAGI. The CDR3 consists of 14 residues.

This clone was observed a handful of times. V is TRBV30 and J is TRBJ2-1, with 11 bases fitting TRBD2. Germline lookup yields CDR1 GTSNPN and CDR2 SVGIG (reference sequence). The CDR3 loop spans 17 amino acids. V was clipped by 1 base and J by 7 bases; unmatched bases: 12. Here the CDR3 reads CAWSGGVAGGSRNEQFF. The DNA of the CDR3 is TGTGCCTGGAGTGGGGGGGTAGCGGGAGGGTCTAGAAATGAGCAGTTCTTC.

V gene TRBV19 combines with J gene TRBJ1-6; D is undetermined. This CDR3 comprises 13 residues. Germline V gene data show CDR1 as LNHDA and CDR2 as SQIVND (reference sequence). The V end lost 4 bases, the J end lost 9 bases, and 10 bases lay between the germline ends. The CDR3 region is CASSNWIGSPLHF. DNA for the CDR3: TGTGCCAGTAGTAACTGGATAGGTTCACCCCTCCACTTT.

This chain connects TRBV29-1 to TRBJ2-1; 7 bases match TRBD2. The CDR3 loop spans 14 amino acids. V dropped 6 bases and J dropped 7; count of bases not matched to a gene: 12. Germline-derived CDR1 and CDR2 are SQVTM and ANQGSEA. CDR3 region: CSVSGVALLNEQFF. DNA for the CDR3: TGCAGCGTGAGCGGGGTTGCCCTTTTAAATGAGCAGTTCTTC.

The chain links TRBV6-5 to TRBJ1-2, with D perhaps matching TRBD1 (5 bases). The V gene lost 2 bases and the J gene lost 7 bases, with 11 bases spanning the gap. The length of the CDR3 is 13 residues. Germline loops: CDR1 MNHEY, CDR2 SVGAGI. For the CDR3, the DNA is TGTGCCAGCAGTTACGGGGCAGGGCTTGGCTACACCTTC. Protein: CASSYGAGLGYTF.

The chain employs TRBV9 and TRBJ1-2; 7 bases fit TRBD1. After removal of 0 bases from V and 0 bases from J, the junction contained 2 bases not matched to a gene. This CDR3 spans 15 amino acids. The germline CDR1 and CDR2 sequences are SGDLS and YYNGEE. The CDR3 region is CASSVVTGANYGYTF. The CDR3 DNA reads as TGTGCCAGCAGCGTAGTAACAGGGGCTAACTATGGCTACACCTTC.